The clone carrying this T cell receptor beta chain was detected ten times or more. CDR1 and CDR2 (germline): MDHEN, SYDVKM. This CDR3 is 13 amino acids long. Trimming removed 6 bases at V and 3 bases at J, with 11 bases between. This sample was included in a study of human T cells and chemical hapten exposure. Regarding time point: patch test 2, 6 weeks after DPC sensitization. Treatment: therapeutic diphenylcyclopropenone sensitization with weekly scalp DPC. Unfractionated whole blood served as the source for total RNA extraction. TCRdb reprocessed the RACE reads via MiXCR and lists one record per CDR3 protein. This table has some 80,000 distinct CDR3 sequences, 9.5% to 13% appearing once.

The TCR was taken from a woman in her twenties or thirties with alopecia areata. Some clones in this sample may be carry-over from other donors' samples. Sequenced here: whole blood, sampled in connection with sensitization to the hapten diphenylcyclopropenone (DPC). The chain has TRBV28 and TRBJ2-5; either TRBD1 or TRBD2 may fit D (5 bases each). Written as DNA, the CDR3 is TGTGCCAGCAGCCGGGACGGAGAAGAGACCCAGTACTTC. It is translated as CASSRDGEETQYF. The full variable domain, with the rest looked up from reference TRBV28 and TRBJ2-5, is DVKVTQSSRYLVKRTGEKVFLECVQDMDHENMFWYRQDPGLGLRLIYFSYDVKMKEKGDIPEGYSVSREKKERFSLILESASTNQTSMYLCASSRDGEETQYFGPGTRLLVL.